The sequence of this TCR beta chain was determined in a study of T cell responses to AZD1222 COVID-19 vaccine. Some clones are missing from TCRdb's copy, which holds only in-frame ones; the method was immunoSEQ multiplex PCR. The top ten hold about 3% of the sample, which has fewer than 150,000 clones, about nine tenths seen once. With 0 bases removed from V and 3 bases from J, the gap between germline ends came to 12 bases. The CDR3 runs 15 residues. Germline V gene lookup returns CDR1 LGHNA and CDR2 YSLEER. This sample comprised peripheral blood, obtained on day 0 of AZD1222 vaccination. The origin of this receptor is an adult in good health. V is TRBV4-3 and J is TRBJ2-7; D could derive from TRBD1 or TRBD2 (6 bases each). Written as DNA, the CDR3 is TGCGCCAGCAGCCAAGATTTCAGGGGAGGCTACGAGCAGTACTTC. As protein: CASSQDFRGGYEQYF.